The 21 T cell receptor beta chains below all came from one sample that was sequenced in a study of blood T cells in healthy people across ages. Next came a second PCR, run for about 6 to 11 cycles, which used a sample-barcoded 5' primer along with a J-beta primer mix. Via MiXCR, TCRdb re-called the 5' RACE reads, giving one row per CDR3 protein. The sample holds roughly 800,000 distinct CDR3 sequences, roughly 64% seen once. Input material: blood. These receptors originate from a man under 40 in good health.

The J gene is TRBJ2-1, the V gene TRBV9; 9 nucleotides match TRBD2. Per the germline V gene, CDR1 is SGDLS and CDR2 is YYNGEE. The CDR3 loop spans 16 amino acids. V lost 1 base, J lost 0 bases, and 2 bases stayed unmatched. CDR3 DNA sequence: TGTGCCAGCAGCGTACTAGCGGGAAGCTCCTACAATGAGCAGTTCTTC. Its translation: CASSVLAGSSYNEQFF.

The table lists this clonotype with a few counts. This chain uses TRBV7-8 with TRBJ2-5, with 13 bases lining up with TRBD2. The CDR3 has 16 amino acids. Per the germline V gene, CDR1 is SGHVS and CDR2 is FQNEAQ. After removal of 5 bases from V and 1 base from J, the junction contained 4 bases not matched to a gene. The DNA of the CDR3 is TGTGCCAGCAGCCGCGGACTAGCGGGAGTCCAAGAGACCCAGTACTTC. Residues: CASSRGLAGVQETQYF.

The rearrangement uses TRBV12-3 or TRBV12-4 and TRBJ2-3; 7 bases fit TRBD1. The CDR3 length is 13 residues. Trimming took 7 bases from V and 5 from J; bases not matched to a gene: 6. The CDR3 DNA sequence: TGTGCCAGCAACAGAGGGGGCGTAGATACGCAGTATTTT. It codes for CASNRGGVDTQYF.

Concerning this clonotype: One junction end does not reproduce the germline sequence, and a read error may be involved. The V call is TRBV7-2, the J call TRBJ2-7, with D uncertain. Germline values: CDR1 SGHTA, CDR2 FQGNSA. The length of the CDR3 is 13 residues. The DNA for the CDR3 is TGTGCCAGCAGCTTACGAGCCTCCCACGAGCAGTACTTC. This translates into CASSLRASHEQYF.

This clonotype was seen more than once but under ten times. This chain connects TRBV4-1 to TRBJ2-5; D unresolved. Germline V gene sequence: CDR1 MGHRA, CDR2 YSYEKL. The CDR3 loop spans 14 amino acids. Trimming took off 4 bases at V and 1 base at J, with 10 bases between the two ends. Here the CDR3 DNA reads TGCGCCAGCAGCCCGCAGGTTCGCCAAGAGACCCAGTACTTC. Translated: CASSPQVRQETQYF.

The CDR3 loop is CASSSGQWALQPQHF. The DNA of the CDR3 is TGTGCCAGCAGCTCCGGACAGTGGGCTCTCCAGCCCCAGCATTTT. The J gene is TRBJ1-5, the V gene TRBV12-3 or TRBV12-4; D is possibly TRBD1 (6 bases). V was trimmed by 6 bases and J by 7 bases, leaving 19 bases between them. The CDR3 loop spans 15 amino acids.

This chain connects TRBV5-1 to TRBJ2-5; possibly TRBD1 for D (6 bases). The V and J ends lost 4 bases and 7 bases respectively, with 17 bases between them. Germline V CDR1 and CDR2: SGHRS, YFSETQ. CDR3 length equals 14 residues. Here the CDR3 reads CASSVDVEQGTQYF. The CDR3 nucleotides are TGCGCCAGCAGCGTTGATGTGGAACAGGGGACCCAGTACTTC.

There are many counts of this clonotype. The chain is built from TRBV6-2 or TRBV6-3 and TRBJ2-6; no definite D call. CDR1 is MNHEY, CDR2 SVGEGT, per germline. V dropped 4 bases and J dropped 0 bases, with 4 bases sitting between them. This CDR3 is 14 amino acids long. The CDR3, as DNA: TGTGCCAGCAGTTTACCCTCTGGGGCCAACGTCCTGACTTTC. It is translated as CASSLPSGANVLTF.

This rearrangement joins TRBV7-2 to TRBJ2-3, with a possible D match to TRBD2 (6 bases). Looked up from germline, CDR1 is SGHTA and CDR2 is FQGNSA. Trimming pared 3 bases from V and 5 bases from J, leaving 18 bases between. The CDR3 extends over 16 amino acids. The CDR3 DNA sequence: TGTGCCAGCAGCTTGACTGCGACGGGAGTGCAAGATACGCAGTATTTT. It translates to CASSLTATGVQDTQYF.

CDR3: CAISLTRGTGEQYF. CDR3 bases: TGTGCCATCAGCCTGACTAGAGGGACGGGCGAGCAGTACTTC. This chain links TRBV10-3 with TRBJ2-4, with D tentatively TRBD2 (6 bases). The DNA end lines up better with TRBJ2-7; the J call may be wrong. This CDR3 contains 14 residues. CDR1 is ENHRY and CDR2 is SYGVKD in the germline V gene.

The rearrangement joins TRBV27 to TRBJ1-1, with TRBD1 identical over 7 bases. Germline lookup yields CDR1 MNHEY and CDR2 SMNVEV (reference sequence). V dropped 0 bases and J dropped 2; count of bases not matched to a gene: 3. The CDR3 length is 15 residues. For the CDR3, the DNA is TGTGCCAGCAGTTTATCCGGACAGGCTAACACTGAAGCTTTCTTT. Its translation is CASSLSGQANTEAFF.

On this clonotype itself: The junction departs from the called germline gene at one end, perhaps through a read error. The rearrangement uses TRBV11-2 and TRBJ2-1; D is perhaps TRBD1 (5 bases). There are 15 residues in the CDR3. Germline assignment: CDR1 SGHAT and CDR2 FQNNGV. CDR3 DNA: TGTGCCGGCAGCTTAGGCCAGGGCGTGATGAATGAGCAGTTCTTC. Protein product: CAGSLGQGVMNEQFF.

This clonotype was counted between two and nine times. This chain connects TRBV12-3 or TRBV12-4 to TRBJ2-3, with D perhaps given as TRBD1 or TRBD2 (5 bases each). The CDR3 is made up of 16 amino acids. V was pared by 3 bases and J by 0 bases, with 13 bases between. The CDR3 is CASSLVGPTSTDTQYF. The CDR3 bases are TGTGCCAGCAGTTTGGTGGGACCCACTAGCACAGATACGCAGTATTTT.

The chain carries TRBV5-1 and TRBJ2-1; 9 bases line up with TRBD1. The CDR3 totals 16 residues. The ends lost 0 bases at V and 7 bases at J; junction bases unmatched: 8. Germline CDR1 reads SGHRS; CDR2 reads YFSETQ. The CDR3 DNA is TGCGCCAGCAGCTTGGCCGGGACAGGGTACTCTAATGAGCAGTTCTTC. The encoded protein is CASSLAGTGYSNEQFF. Drawing the rest from reference TRBV5-1 and TRBJ2-1, the complete variable domain is KAGVTQTPRYLIKTRGQQVTLSCSPISGHRSVSWYQQTPGQGLQFLFEYFSETQRNKGNFPGRFSGRQFSNSRSEMNVSTLELGDSALYLCASSLAGTGYSNEQFFGPGTRLTVL.

The V and J genes are TRBV29-1 and TRBJ2-6; possible D gene TRBD2, 5 bases. CDR1 is SQVTM, CDR2 ANQGSEA, per germline. Trimming shortened V by 5 bases and J by 4 bases, and 15 bases separated the two germline ends. This CDR3 contains 15 residues. The CDR3 region is CSVPDWRRGANVLTF. DNA for the CDR3: TGCAGCGTTCCGGACTGGCGTCGAGGGGCCAACGTCCTGACTTTC.

The rearrangement joins TRBV6-5 to TRBJ2-7; TRBD1 matches at 7 bases. The V gene's germline CDR1 is MNHEY and CDR2 SVGAGI. CDR3 length equals 13 residues. V dropped 6 bases and J dropped 5; count of bases not matched to a gene: 7. The CDR3 sequence: CASSPTGYDEQYF. The CDR3 nucleotides read TGTGCCAGCAGCCCGACAGGGTACGACGAGCAGTACTTC.

As to this clonotype: This may stem from a read error, because a much larger clone lies one nucleotide away. The V gene is TRBV25-1, the J gene TRBJ2-1; D is uncertain. The CDR3 totals 14 residues. Germline CDR1 is MGHDK and CDR2 is SYGVNS. The V end lost 1 base, the J end lost 13 bases, and 17 bases lay between the germline ends. Written as DNA, the CDR3 is TGTGCCAGCAGTGAATTCACGTACCAAGAGACCCAGTTCTTC. Translation: CASSEFTYQETQFF.

The rearrangement uses TRBV11-2 and TRBJ1-1, with D tentatively TRBD1 (5 bases). The germline V and J ends were trimmed by 5 bases and 0 bases, with 13 bases remaining between them. CDR1 is SGHAT, CDR2 FQNNGV, per germline. This CDR3 region has 15 residues. The CDR3 here is CASSATGRLNTEAFF. The CDR3 bases are TGTGCCAGCAGCGCAACGGGACGCCTGAACACTGAAGCTTTCTTT. The whole variable domain, filled in from reference TRBV11-2 and TRBJ1-1, reads EAGVAQSPRYKIIEKRQSVAFWCNPISGHATLYWYQQILGQGPKLLIQFQNNGVVDDSQLPKDRFSAERLKGVDSTLKIQPAKLEDSAVYLCASSATGRLNTEAFFGQGTRLTVV.

The rearrangement links TRBV5-1 to TRBJ2-4, with D unclear. Per germline, CDR1 SGHRS and CDR2 YFSETQ. The germline V and J ends were trimmed by 9 bases and 5 bases, with 0 bases remaining between them. The CDR3 spans 8 residues. The CDR3 coding sequence is TGCGCCAAAAACATTCAGTACTTC. This translates into CAKNIQYF.

V usage is TRBV7-9 and J usage is TRBJ1-4; a weak D match, TRBD1 (5 bases). This CDR3 is 14 amino acids long. V was cut by 7 bases and J by 5 bases, with 14 bases left in between. From germline, CDR1 is SEHNR and CDR2 FQNEAQ (reference sequence). The CDR3 nucleotides are TGTGCCAGCAACTGGGGGGGGACGAATGAAAAACTGTTTTTT. Protein: CASNWGGTNEKLFF.

This clonotype was counted a few times. The chain uses TRBV5-5 and TRBJ2-7, with D possibly matching TRBD1 (6 bases). The V end was cut by 0 bases, the J end by 0 bases, with 10 bases between. Germline CDR1 is SGHKS and CDR2 is YYEKEE (reference sequence). The CDR3 contains 15 residues. This chain's CDR3 is CASSLAGVASYEQYF. CDR3 sequence (DNA): TGTGCCAGCAGCTTGGCAGGGGTCGCCTCCTACGAGCAGTACTTC.